Shown below are 24 T cell receptor beta chains from a single sample sequenced in a study of PD-1 blockade in mismatch repair-deficient tumors. Data came from immunoSEQ multiplex PCR; TCRdb stores just in-frame clones and leaves some out. Found here are about 38,000 clones, 85% of them singletons; the top ten hold roughly 3.9%. The sequencing here drew on peripheral blood, taken 76 weeks after starting pembrolizumab. The receptors come from an adult with mismatch repair-deficient cancer.

The gene calls are TRBV7-9 and TRBJ1-1, with TRBD1 matching 7 bases. Germline loops: CDR1 SEHNR, CDR2 FQNEAQ (reference sequence). J was trimmed by 5 bases and V by 5 bases; bases with no gene match: 8. CDR3 length: 14 amino acids. The CDR3: CASSVQGGVTEAFF. For the CDR3, the DNA is TGTGCCAGCAGCGTCCAGGGGGGTGTTACTGAAGCTTTCTTT.

The gene calls are TRBV5-4 and TRBJ2-3; D uncertain. Germline CDR1 is SGHNT and CDR2 is YYREEE (reference sequence). The V gene lost 4 bases and the J gene lost 5 bases, with 14 bases spanning the gap. The CDR3 covers 14 residues. The CDR3 DNA reads as TGTGCCAGCAGCCTAGGATCGGTGGGAGATACGCAGTATTTT. Its protein product is CASSLGSVGDTQYF.

The gene calls are TRBV11-2 and TRBJ1-5; D unresolved. CDR1 and CDR2 (germline): SGHAT, FQNNGV. The V gene lost 3 bases and the J gene lost 2 bases, with 5 bases spanning the gap. CDR3 length: 13 amino acids. The CDR3 DNA is TGTGCCAGCAGCTTTGCGGGCAATCAGCCCCAGCATTTT. Protein: CASSFAGNQPQHF.

The chain joins TRBV19 to TRBJ2-2, with a weak D call TRBD1 (6 bases). Germline CDR1 reads LNHDA; CDR2 reads SQIVND (reference sequence). The CDR3 sequence is 14 residues long. V was trimmed by 3 bases and J by 7 bases, leaving 12 bases between them. CDR3 bases: TGTGCCAGTAGTATGGACAGAGGTGGCGGGGAGCTGTTTTTT. Encoded protein: CASSMDRGGGELFF.

This chain joins TRBV7-2 and TRBJ2-5, with 10 bases fitting TRBD2. V lost 5 bases, J lost 2 bases, and 5 bases stayed unmatched. Looked up from germline, CDR1 is SGHTA and CDR2 is FQGNSA. The CDR3 covers 15 residues. The CDR3 nucleotides read TGTGCCAGCAGCCCTAGCGGGAGTAGGCAAGAGACCCAGTACTTC. Translating it yields CASSPSGSRQETQYF. Filled out from reference TRBV7-2 and TRBJ2-5, the complete variable domain reads GAGVSQSPSNKVTEKGKDVELRCDPISGHTALYWYRQSLGQGLEFLIYFQGNSAPDKSGLPSDRFSAERTGGSVSTLTIQRTQQEDSAVYLCASSPSGSRQETQYFGPGTRLLVL.

The chain carries TRBV9 and TRBJ1-2; D is possibly TRBD1 (6 bases). V was cut by 4 bases and J by 2 bases, with 15 bases left in between. CDR1 and CDR2 (germline): SGDLS, YYNGEE. This CDR3 is 15 amino acids long. CDR3 DNA sequence: TGTGCCAGCAGCTTAAAAGGGGGGAACAACTATGGCTACACCTTC. Its protein is CASSLKGGNNYGYTF.

The count of this clone is one. This rearrangement joins TRBV30 to TRBJ2-2; D unresolved. The germline V and J ends were trimmed by 0 bases and 6 bases, with 17 bases remaining between them. Germline loops: CDR1 GTSNPN, CDR2 SVGIG (reference sequence). The CDR3 is made up of 16 amino acids. The CDR3 bases are TGTGCCTGGAGTGTCCCTTCCCCCCGGACGCCCGGGGAGCTGTTTTTT. As protein: CAWSVPSPRTPGELFF.

V gene TRBV5-6 combines with J gene TRBJ2-2; TRBD2 matches 8 bases. Trimming removed 7 bases from V and 4 bases from J; junction bases left unmatched: 6. Germline V CDR1 and CDR2: SGHDT, YYEEEE. The CDR3 length is 14 residues. CDR3 sequence (DNA): TGTGCCAGCGCGCGGGAGGCCGGCACCGGGGAGCTGTTTTTT. This gives the protein CASAREAGTGELFF.

J is TRBJ2-7 and V is TRBV13; D is undetermined. Germline assignment: CDR1 PRHDT and CDR2 FYEKMQ (reference sequence). Trimming took off 7 bases at V and 3 bases at J, with 13 bases between the two ends. CDR3 length: 13 amino acids. The CDR3 sequence: CASMDASNYEQYF. The CDR3 nucleotides are TGTGCCAGCATGGACGCCTCCAACTACGAGCAGTACTTC.

The CDR3 region is CASRRRGTDGELFF. CDR3 DNA: TGTGCCAGCAGACGCCGTGGGACGGACGGGGAGCTGTTTTTT. The chain is built from TRBV6-1 and TRBJ2-2; either TRBD1 or TRBD2 may fit D (5 bases each). CDR3 length: 14 residues. The germline V gene encodes CDR1 MNHNS and CDR2 SASEGT. Trimming pared 6 bases from V and 7 bases from J, leaving 15 bases between.

The chain is built from TRBV2 and TRBJ1-2; tentative D call: TRBD1 (6 bases). V was trimmed by 6 bases and J by 5 bases, leaving 19 bases between them. Germline CDR1 is SNHLY and CDR2 is FYNNEI. CDR3 length: 15 residues. The CDR3 here is CASSAGGDKVYGYTF. Written as DNA, the CDR3 is TGTGCCAGCAGCGCGGGGGGCGACAAAGTTTATGGCTACACCTTC.

This chain joins TRBV2 and TRBJ1-1; no firm D call. The V gene's germline CDR1 is SNHLY and CDR2 FYNNEI. V dropped 3 bases and J dropped 4 bases, with 6 bases sitting between them. There are 12 residues in the CDR3. The CDR3 here is CASSESTTEAFF. The CDR3, as DNA: TGTGCCAGCAGTGAGTCCACCACTGAAGCTTTCTTT.

The V and J genes are TRBV5-4 and TRBJ1-5; D is unresolved. V lost 1 base and J 3 bases, leaving 8 bases between the germline ends. The CDR3 is 14 amino acids. CDR1 and CDR2 from the germline V gene are SGHNT and YYREEE (reference sequence). The CDR3 coding sequence is TGTGCCAGCAGCTTGAACGGCGTCAATCAGCCCCAGCATTTT. Translation gives CASSLNGVNQPQHF.

J is TRBJ1-3 and V is TRBV7-2; D not certain. The CDR3 has 12 residues. The germline V and J ends were trimmed by 4 bases and 2 bases, with 3 bases remaining between them. Germline CDR1 is SGHTA and CDR2 is FQGNSA. CDR3 in amino acids: CASSSPGNTIYF. CDR3 coding DNA: TGTGCCAGCAGCTCACCTGGAAACACCATATATTTT.

The V and J genes are TRBV5-6 and TRBJ1-4, with a possible D match to TRBD1 (5 bases). The CDR3 is 16 residues long. The germline gives CDR1 SGHDT, CDR2 YYEEEE. V was pared by 4 bases and J by 6 bases, with 19 bases between. CDR3 DNA sequence: TGTGCCAGCAGCCAATTCACGGGACGGGGGGATGAAAAACTGTTTTTT. Its protein is CASSQFTGRGDEKLFF.

The chain couples TRBV20-1 to TRBJ2-1; D not resolved. This CDR3 has 11 residues. The germline V and J ends were trimmed by 3 bases and 5 bases, with 5 bases remaining between them. Germline V gives CDR1 DFQATT, CDR2 SNEGSKA (reference sequence). CDR3 nucleotides: TGCAGTGCTAGTGTCAACAATGAGCAGTTCTTC. This gives the protein CSASVNNEQFF.

V gene TRBV11-3 combines with J gene TRBJ1-1; D is ambiguous. The germline CDR1 and CDR2 sequences are SGHNT and YENEEA. Trimming pared 4 bases from V and 3 bases from J, leaving 12 bases between. This CDR3 region has 14 residues. As DNA, the CDR3 is TGTGCCAGCAGCTCGCCAACTACTTACACTGAAGCTTTCTTT. This codes for CASSSPTTYTEAFF. The whole variable domain, filled in from reference TRBV11-3 and TRBJ1-1, reads EAGVVQSPRYKIIEKKQPVAFWCNPISGHNTLYWYLQNLGQGPELLIRYENEEAVDDSQLPKDRFSAERLKGVDSTLKIQPAELGDSAVYLCASSSPTTYTEAFFGQGTRLTVV.

The chain couples TRBV12-5 to TRBJ2-3, with no clear D. The germline gives CDR1 LGHNT, CDR2 FRNRAP. Trimming took 8 bases from V and 2 from J, leaving 14 bases between them. This CDR3 region has 14 residues. CDR3 nucleotide sequence: TGTGCTAGTTCCGCATCTCGACCCACAGATACGCAGTATTTT. Amino acid sequence: CASSASRPTDTQYF.

This sequence joins TRBV23-1 and TRBJ1-4; the match to TRBD1 covers 7 bases. Being an ORF, TRBV23-1 has a function that is uncertain. V lost 7 bases to trimming and J lost 5 bases; unmatched junction nucleotides: 7. The length of the CDR3 is 14 residues. The chain's CDR3 is CASTQGGGNEKLFF. In nucleotides, the CDR3 is TGCGCCAGCACGCAGGGGGGCGGGAATGAAAAACTGTTTTTT.

This clone has only one observation. V usage is TRBV5-1 and J usage is TRBJ2-3; D not resolved. The CDR3 spans 12 residues. Germline V gene sequence: CDR1 SGHRS, CDR2 YFSETQ. V lost 0 bases and J lost 2, with 1 base in between. CDR3 nucleotide sequence: TGCGCCAGCAGCTTGGCCACAGATACGCAGTATTTT. Protein product: CASSLATDTQYF.

DNA of the CDR3: TGTGCCAGCAGCCAAACTAACCAGGTCTACGAGCAGTACTTC. Translating gives CASSQTNQVYEQYF. This rearrangement joins TRBV5-4 to TRBJ2-7; D is undetermined. V was pared by 4 bases and J by 3 bases, with 14 bases between. The CDR3 contains 14 residues. Looked up from germline, CDR1 is SGHNT and CDR2 is YYREEE (reference sequence).

This clone has just one count. This sequence joins TRBV30 and TRBJ2-5, with D perhaps matching TRBD1 or TRBD2 (5 bases each). CDR3 size: 14 residues. The ends were cut back, 2 bases at V and 4 bases at J, with 14 bases in the middle. Germline values: CDR1 GTSNPN, CDR2 SVGIG (reference sequence). CDR3 DNA: TGTGCCTGGAGTCGGGGCAACGAAGGAGAGACCCAGTACTTC. Amino acid sequence: CAWSRGNEGETQYF.

The V call is TRBV27, the J call TRBJ1-5, with a tentative D call TRBD1 (6 bases). CDR3 length: 13 amino acids. The germline V gene encodes CDR1 MNHEY and CDR2 SMNVEV (reference sequence). The V and J ends lost 3 bases and 9 bases respectively, with 12 bases between them. In DNA, the CDR3 is TGTGCCAGCAGTTTTAACAGGGTCGGGCCCCAGCATTTT. Translating gives CASSFNRVGPQHF.

The rearrangement uses TRBV5-1 and TRBJ1-1; D is perhaps TRBD1 (5 bases). The germline V and J ends were trimmed by 6 bases and 4 bases, with 22 bases remaining between them. The germline CDR1 and CDR2 sequences are SGHRS and YFSETQ. The CDR3 covers 16 residues. CDR3 nucleotide sequence: TGCGCCAGCACGGGGGTGATGGGGGGAGGAGGCACTGAAGCTTTCTTT. Its protein product is CASTGVMGGGGTEAFF.